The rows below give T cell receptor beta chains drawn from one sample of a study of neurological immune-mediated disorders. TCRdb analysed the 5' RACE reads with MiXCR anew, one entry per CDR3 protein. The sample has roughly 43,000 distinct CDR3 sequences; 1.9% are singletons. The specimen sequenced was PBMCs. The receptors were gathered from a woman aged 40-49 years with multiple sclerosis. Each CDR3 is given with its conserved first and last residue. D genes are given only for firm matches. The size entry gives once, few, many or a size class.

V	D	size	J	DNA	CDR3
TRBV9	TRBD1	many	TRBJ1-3	TGTGCCAGCAGCGTAGGATTTTTTCTGGGACAGGGATCTGGAAACACCATATATTTT	CASSVGFFLGQGSGNTIYF
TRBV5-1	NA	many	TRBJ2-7	TGCGCCAGCAGCTTGGCCGGACGATCTCCCTACTACGAGCAGTACTTC	CASSLAGRSPYYEQYF
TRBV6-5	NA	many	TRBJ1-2	TGTGCCAGCAGTTACAAGGGTCTTGGCTACACCTTC	CASSYKGLGYTF
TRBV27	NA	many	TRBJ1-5	TGTGCCAGAGGGAGGCATCAGCCCCAGCATTTT	CARGRHQPQHF
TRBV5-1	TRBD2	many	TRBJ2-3	TGCGCCAGCAGCTTGGTCGGGTTAGCGGGGACAGATACGCAGTATTTT	CASSLVGLAGTDTQYF
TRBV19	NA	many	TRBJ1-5	TGTGCCAGTAGGGCTCCAAATCAGCCCCAGCATTTT	CASRAPNQPQHF
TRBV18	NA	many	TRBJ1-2	TGTGCCAGCTCACCCGACGGTAACTATGGCTACACCTTC	CASSPDGNYGYTF
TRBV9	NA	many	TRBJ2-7	TGTGCCAGCAGCGTAGTCCCGGGGCCCTACGAGCAGTACTTC	CASSVVPGPYEQYF
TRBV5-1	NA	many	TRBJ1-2	TGCGCCAGCAGCTTGGCCAACGGGGGCTATGGCTACACCTTC	CASSLANGGYGYTF
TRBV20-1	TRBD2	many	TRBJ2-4	TGCAGTGCTAGGGATGCCCGGGGGGACATTCAGTACTTC	CSARDARGDIQYF
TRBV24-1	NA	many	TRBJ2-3	TGTGCCACCAGTGATTTGGGGGATACGCAGTATTTT	CATSDLGDTQYF
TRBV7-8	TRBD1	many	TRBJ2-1	TGTGCCAGCAGCTTAGTGCGGACAGGGGATCACAATGAGCAGTTCTTC	CASSLVRTGDHNEQFF
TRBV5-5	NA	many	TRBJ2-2	TGTGCCAGCAGCTTTACGGCGACAGAGGTCGGGGAGCTGTTTTTT	CASSFTATEVGELFF
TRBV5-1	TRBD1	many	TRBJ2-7	TGCGCCAGCAGCAGGGACAGACCCTACGAGCAGTACTTC	CASSRDRPYEQYF
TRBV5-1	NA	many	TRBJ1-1	TGCGCCAGCAGCAGGGGAATGGGGACTGAAGCTTTCTTT	CASSRGMGTEAFF
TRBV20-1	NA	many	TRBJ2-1	TGCAGTGCTAGAGGGCGGGGGCAGTTCTTC	CSARGRGQFF
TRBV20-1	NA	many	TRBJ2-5	TGCAGTGCTACAATTAGGGAGACCCAGTACTTC	CSATIRETQYF
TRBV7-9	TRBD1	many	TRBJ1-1	TGTGCCAGCAGCCTAGAACACAGGGGTACTGAAGCTTTCTTT	CASSLEHRGTEAFF
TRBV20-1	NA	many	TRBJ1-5	TGCAGTGCTTATCGAAGCAGGACCCAGCATTTT	CSAYRSRTQHF
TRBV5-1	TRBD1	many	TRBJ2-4	TGCGCCAGCAGCTTAGGGACAGAAAACATTCAGTACTTC	CASSLGTENIQYF
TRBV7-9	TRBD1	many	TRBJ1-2	TGTGCCAGCAGCTTAGGACAGGGGGCGGACAACTATGGCTACACCTTC	CASSLGQGADNYGYTF
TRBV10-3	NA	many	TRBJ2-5	TGTGCCATCAGTGAGTCGAAACTCACCCAAGAGACCCAGTACTTC	CAISESKLTQETQYF
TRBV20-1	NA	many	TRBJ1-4	TGCAGTGCAAGAGGGGGGCTCGGTGAAAAACTGTTTTTT	CSARGGLGEKLFF
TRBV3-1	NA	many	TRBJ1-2	TGTGCCAGCAGCCTAGGCCGGGCCCTCCGGCATGGCTACACCTTC	CASSLGRALRHGYTF
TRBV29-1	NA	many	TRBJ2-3	TGCAGCGTTGTGGAAGGCACAGATACGCAGTATTTT	CSVVEGTDTQYF
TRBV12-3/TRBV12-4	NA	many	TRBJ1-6	TGTGCCAGCAGTTTGGCACCCGGTAATTCACCCCTCCACTTT	CASSLAPGNSPLHF
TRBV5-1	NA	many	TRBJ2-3	TGCGCCAGCAGCCCGGACCTGAGCACAGATACGCAGTATTTT	CASSPDLSTDTQYF
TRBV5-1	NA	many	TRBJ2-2	TGCGCCAGCAGCAGTTCTACGAACACCGGGGAGCTGTTTTTT	CASSSSTNTGELFF
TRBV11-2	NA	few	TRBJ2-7	TGTGCCAGCAGCCGGAACGGGATCCTGAACTCCTACGAGCAGTACTTC	CASSRNGILNSYEQYF
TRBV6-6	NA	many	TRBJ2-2	TGTGCCAGCAGTTCCCGGGGGTTCACCGGGGAGCTGTTTTTT	CASSSRGFTGELFF
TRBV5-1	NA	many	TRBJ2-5	TGCGCCAGCAGCTTAAGGGGATACTCGGGGGAGACCCAGTACTTC	CASSLRGYSGETQYF
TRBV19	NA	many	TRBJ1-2	TGTGCCAGTAGTAGGCGGCAGGGGAATGGCTACACCTTC	CASSRRQGNGYTF
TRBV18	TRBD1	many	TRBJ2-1	TGTGCCAGCTCACAGACCTCCGGGACAGGGGGTTTTGGGCAGTTCTTC	CASSQTSGTGGFGQFF
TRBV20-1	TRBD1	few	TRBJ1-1	TGCAGTGCTAGAGCGACAGGGGGGTACACTGAAGCTTTCTTT	CSARATGGYTEAFF
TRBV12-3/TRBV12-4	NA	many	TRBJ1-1	TGTGCCAGCAGCTTTAATGGGGTACGTCCCACTGAAGCTTTCTTT	CASSFNGVRPTEAFF
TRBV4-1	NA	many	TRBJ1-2	TGCGCCAGCAGCCCCTCTACGGACAGCTATGGCTACACCTTC	CASSPSTDSYGYTF
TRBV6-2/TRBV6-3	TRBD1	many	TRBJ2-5	TGTGCCAGCAGTACTCGGACAGGGAATGGCGGCCAGTACTTC	CASSTRTGNGGQYF
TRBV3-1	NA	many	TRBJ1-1	TGTGCCAGCAGCCAATTCGGCACTGAAGCTTTCTTT	CASSQFGTEAFF
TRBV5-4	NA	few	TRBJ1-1	TGTGCCAGCAGCTTGGTGTCCGAGCGTACTGAAGCTTTCTTT	CASSLVSERTEAFF
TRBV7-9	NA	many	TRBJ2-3	TGTGCCAGCGCAGGGGATACGCAGTATTTT	CASAGDTQYF